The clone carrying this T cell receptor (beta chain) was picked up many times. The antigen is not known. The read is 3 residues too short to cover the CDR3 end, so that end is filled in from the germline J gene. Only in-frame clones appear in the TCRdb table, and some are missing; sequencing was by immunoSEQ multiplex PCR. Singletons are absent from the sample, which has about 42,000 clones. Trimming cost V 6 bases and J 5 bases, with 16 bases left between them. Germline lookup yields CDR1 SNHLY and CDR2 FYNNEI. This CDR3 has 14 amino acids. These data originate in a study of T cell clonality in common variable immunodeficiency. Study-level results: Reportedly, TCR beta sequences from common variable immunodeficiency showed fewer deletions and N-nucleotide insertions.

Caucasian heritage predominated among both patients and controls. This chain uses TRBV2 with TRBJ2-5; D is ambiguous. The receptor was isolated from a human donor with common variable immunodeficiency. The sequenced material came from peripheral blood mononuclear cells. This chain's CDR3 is CASSLQVFGETQYF. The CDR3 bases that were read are TGTGCCAGCAGCCTTCAGGTGTTTGGGGAGACC.